These 25 T cell receptor beta chains originate from one sample sequenced in a study of blood T cell repertoires in COVID-19 (dated by TCRdb to the early 2020s). Libraries were built with the immunoSEQ multiplex PCR assay. Imported from immuneACCESS, the table was reduced by TCRdb to in-frame sequences with V and J called. These copies leave out some clones; in studies compared against another copy, an unresolved V gene accounts for under half, and the cause of the remainder is not known. This sample gives some 170,000 clones in total; roughly three quarters of them show up just once. Around 8.9% of the sample is in the top ten clones. Source material: peripheral blood. Every receptor here comes from a woman aged 45 to 65 with active or convalescent COVID-19.

This sequence joins TRBV29-1 and TRBJ2-2; 8 positions agree with TRBD1. Trimming at V came to 6 bases and at J to 3 bases, leaving 15 bases not matched to a gene. The CDR3 is 17 residues long. The germline CDR1 and CDR2 sequences are SQVTM and ANQGSEA. In nucleotides, the CDR3 is TGCAGCGTCCCGCGGAGACCAGGGGGCGCGTACACCGGGGAGCTGTTTTTT. This translates into CSVPRRPGGAYTGELFF.

The V call is TRBV7-9, the J call TRBJ1-1; D is uncertain. Germline CDR1 SEHNR, CDR2 FQNEAQ (reference sequence). Trimming cost V 2 bases and J 0 bases, with 4 bases left between them. The CDR3 is 13 residues long. The CDR3 here is CASSLTMNTEAFF. The CDR3 DNA reads as TGTGCCAGCAGCTTAACTATGAACACTGAAGCTTTCTTT.

The chain uses TRBV7-3 and TRBJ2-5, with 11 bases matching TRBD1. With V trimmed by 2 bases and J by 3 bases, 2 bases remained unmatched. The length of the CDR3 is 15 residues. The germline gives CDR1 SGHTA, CDR2 FQGTGA. CDR3 coding DNA: TGTGCCAGCAGCTTAGGGGGACAGGGGGAAGAGACCCAGTACTTC. Its translation is CASSLGGQGEETQYF.

Concerning this clone itself: It is unclear where the CDR3 begins or ends on the DNA, so no DNA is shown, and the CDR3 is as TCRdb lists it. The V call is TRBV21-1, the J call TRBJ1-2; the D call TRBD1 from the table was never checked on the DNA. TRBV21-1 is shown as a pseudogene. The CDR3 is 17 amino acids long, termini counted. CDR3 sequence reads: CASSKEEGVGQGNGYTF.

This sequence joins TRBV6-5 and TRBJ1-6, with D unresolved. With 2 bases removed from V and 10 bases from J, the gap between germline ends came to 9 bases. The CDR3 has 13 residues. Germline V gives CDR1 MNHEY, CDR2 SVGAGI. DNA of the CDR3: TGTGCCAGCAGTTACGCCGGCAGGTCACCCCTCCACTTT. The encoded protein is CASSYAGRSPLHF.

The sample holds a few counts of this clone. The rearrangement uses TRBV6-2 or TRBV6-3 and TRBJ1-6; D gene unclear. The CDR3 has 17 amino acids. Per the germline V gene, CDR1 is MNHEY and CDR2 is SVGEGT. V was shortened by 2 bases and J by 0 bases, with 11 bases between the two germline ends. The CDR3 region is CASSYRTESSYNSPLHF. CDR3 sequence (DNA): TGTGCCAGCAGTTACCGAACGGAGAGCTCCTATAATTCACCCCTCCACTTT.

This sequence joins TRBV27 and TRBJ2-3, with TRBD2 matching 11 bases. The CDR3 spans 16 residues. Germline values: CDR1 MNHEY, CDR2 SMNVEV (reference sequence). Trimming took 4 bases from V and 5 from J; bases not matched to a gene: 8. For the CDR3, the DNA is TGTGCCAGCAGTTCCCGACTAGCGGGAATTGGAGATACGCAGTATTTT. It yields the protein CASSSRLAGIGDTQYF.

This chain links TRBV28 with TRBJ1-5, with D maybe TRBD1 (6 bases). V lost 7 bases to trimming and J lost 7 bases, with 20 bases between them. The CDR3 consists of 15 residues. From germline, CDR1 is MDHEN and CDR2 SYDVKM. The CDR3: CASIRGGTGIQPQHF. DNA of the CDR3: TGTGCCAGCATCAGAGGGGGAACAGGTATCCAGCCCCAGCATTTT.

The chain combines TRBV14 with TRBJ1-6; D gene uncertain. This CDR3 has 14 amino acids. The germline V and J ends were trimmed by 3 bases and 0 bases, with 3 bases remaining between them. Germline V gives CDR1 SGHDN, CDR2 FVKESK. The CDR3 protein is CASSHNSYNSPLHF. CDR3 nucleotides: TGTGCCAGCAGCCATAACTCCTATAATTCACCCCTCCACTTT.

V usage is TRBV7-8 and J usage is TRBJ1-6, with D possibly matching TRBD1 (6 bases). Germline V gene lookup returns CDR1 SGHVS and CDR2 FQNEAQ. The V and J ends lost 4 bases and 6 bases respectively, with 13 bases between them. The CDR3 has 15 residues. The CDR3 DNA reads TGTGCCAGCAGCTCCCGGACAGTTTCTAATTCACCCCTCCACTTT. Amino acids: CASSSRTVSNSPLHF.

DNA for the CDR3: TGTGCCAGCACCGACGGCGGGAGAAATAATGAAAAACTGTTTTTT. It codes for CASTDGGRNNEKLFF. V gene TRBV6-1 combines with J gene TRBJ1-4; D uncertain. Germline V gene lookup returns CDR1 MNHNS and CDR2 SASEGT. The CDR3 consists of 15 residues. V was trimmed by 7 bases and J by 4 bases, leaving 16 bases between them.

There are a few counts of this clone. This chain uses TRBV27 with TRBJ2-3; perhaps TRBD2 as D (6 bases). The germline gives CDR1 MNHEY, CDR2 SMNVEV (reference sequence). CDR3 size: 17 residues. The V and J ends lost 1 base and 0 bases respectively, with 14 bases between them. The CDR3 protein is CASSLWDQGGSTDTQYF. CDR3 sequence (DNA): TGTGCCAGCAGTTTATGGGACCAGGGAGGCAGCACAGATACGCAGTATTTT.

The chain recombines TRBV4-3 with TRBJ1-2; 9 bases are a match to TRBD1. CDR3 size: 16 residues. The germline gives CDR1 LGHNA, CDR2 YSLEER. With V trimmed by 0 bases and J by 7 bases, 9 bases remained unmatched. For the CDR3, the DNA is TGCGCCAGCAGCCAAGATAGCGGACAGGGGATGGGTGGCTACACCTTC. This gives the protein CASSQDSGQGMGGYTF.

The rearrangement links TRBV28 to TRBJ2-7; TRBD1 is a possible D gene (5 bases). There are 14 residues in the CDR3. The V and J ends lost 3 bases and 2 bases respectively, with 11 bases between them. Germline-derived CDR1 and CDR2 are MDHEN and SYDVKM. The CDR3 nucleotides read TGTGCCAGCAGTTTGTTGGGGCCAACCTACGAGCAGTACTTC. It yields the protein CASSLLGPTYEQYF.

The V call is TRBV9, the J call TRBJ2-1, with 12 nucleotides matching TRBD2. The CDR3 is made up of 16 amino acids. V was pared by 4 bases and J by 3 bases, with 5 bases of the junction left unmatched. Germline V lookup: CDR1 SGDLS, CDR2 YYNGEE. The CDR3 is CASSPWGLAGYNEQFF. In DNA form, the CDR3 reads TGTGCCAGCAGCCCTTGGGGACTAGCGGGCTACAATGAGCAGTTCTTC.

The J gene is TRBJ1-2, the V gene TRBV20-1, with TRBD1 as a possible D gene (6 bases). CDR1 is DFQATT, CDR2 SNEGSKA, per germline (reference sequence). The CDR3 covers 13 residues. The V and J ends lost 3 bases and 3 bases respectively, with 11 bases between them. As DNA, the CDR3 is TGCAGTGCTAGTAACAGGGCGGACTATGGCTACACCTTC. The encoded protein is CSASNRADYGYTF.

This rearrangement joins TRBV7-9 to TRBJ2-1; TRBD2 matches 13 bases. Germline trimming cut 0 bases from V and 1 base from J; bases unmatched to any gene: 6. The CDR3 covers 19 residues. Germline CDR1 is SEHNR and CDR2 is FQNEAQ (reference sequence). The CDR3 reads CASSLALLGLAGSYNEQFF. In DNA, the CDR3 is TGTGCCAGCAGCTTAGCCCTCTTGGGACTAGCGGGGTCCTACAATGAGCAGTTCTTC.

This rearrangement joins TRBV20-1 to TRBJ2-7; D is ambiguous. Germline V CDR1 and CDR2: DFQATT, SNEGSKA (reference sequence). V lost 7 bases to trimming and J lost 3 bases, with 10 bases between them. The CDR3 is 11 amino acids. DNA of the CDR3: TGCAGTGGCCGTACAGACTACGAGCAGTACTTC. It specifies CSGRTDYEQYF.

The chain carries TRBV7-2 and TRBJ2-2; D unresolved. The CDR3 sequence is 17 residues long. V dropped 2 bases and J dropped 4 bases, with 17 bases sitting between them. Germline CDR1 is SGHTA and CDR2 is FQGNSA. In DNA, the CDR3 is TGTGCCAGCAGCTTAACCAGTACAGTAGTTGGCACCGGGGAGCTGTTTTTT. Protein sequence: CASSLTSTVVGTGELFF.

The rearrangement joins TRBV23-1 to TRBJ1-1, with unresolved D. TRBV23-1 is an open reading frame, and its role is uncertain. The V end was cut by 8 bases, the J end by 11 bases, with 12 bases between. The CDR3 covers 10 residues. CDR3 in DNA: TGCGCCAGCGGATCTCCGGGGGCTTTCTTT. As protein: CASGSPGAFF.

This chain uses TRBV28 with TRBJ1-4; D not resolved. Germline CDR1 and CDR2: MDHEN and SYDVKM. The CDR3 totals 14 residues. Trimming took 6 bases from V and 8 from J, leaving 16 bases between them. This CDR3 reads CASSPQPLTEKLFF. In nucleotides, the CDR3 is TGTGCCAGCAGCCCACAGCCTCTCACGGAAAAACTGTTTTTT.

To note about this clone: Other DNA sequences within the sample encode an identical CDR3. V and J are TRBV6-1 and TRBJ2-3; D gene ambiguous. Trimming removed 1 base from V and 0 bases from J, with 8 bases in between. The CDR3 length is 15 residues. Germline CDR1 reads MNHNS; CDR2 reads SASEGT. CDR3 protein: CASSEDSPSTDTQYF. The CDR3 bases are TGTGCCAGCAGTGAAGACAGTCCTAGCACAGATACGCAGTATTTT.

CDR3 loop: CATSLQTGGTYGYTF. The DNA of the CDR3 is TGTGCCACCAGCTTACAGACGGGGGGAACCTATGGCTACACCTTC. The rearrangement uses TRBV15 and TRBJ1-2, with a weak D call TRBD1 (5 bases). The V end lost 5 bases, the J end lost 4 bases, and 17 bases lay between the germline ends. The germline V gene has CDR1 LNHNV and CDR2 YYDKDF (reference sequence). The CDR3 consists of 15 residues.

The chain links TRBV19 to TRBJ2-1; TRBD2 matches at 8 bases. Trimming removed 5 bases from V and 3 bases from J; junction bases left unmatched: 6. Per germline, CDR1 LNHDA and CDR2 SQIVND (reference sequence). This CDR3 comprises 15 residues. The CDR3 sequence: CASSASGGFYNEQFF. CDR3 sequence (DNA): TGTGCCAGTAGTGCAAGCGGGGGTTTCTACAATGAGCAGTTCTTC.

The sample holds many counts of this clone. This sequence joins TRBV15 and TRBJ2-5; D gene uncertain. The V and J ends lost 1 base and 5 bases respectively, with 11 bases between them. CDR1 is LNHNV, CDR2 YYDKDF, per germline (reference sequence). The CDR3 is 14 amino acids. The CDR3 DNA sequence: TGTGCCACCAGCAGAGGGCAGGATGGGGAGACCCAGTACTTC. It specifies CATSRGQDGETQYF.